This TCR beta chain comes out of a study of T-cell memory formation after mild COVID-19. Study information: Clusters of TCRs were largely donor specific.

Of note for this clonotype: Its target is not known.

TCRdb independently ran MiXCR on the 5' RACE reads; one entry per CDR3 protein. The sample holds 540,000 or so distinct CDR3 sequences, about a fifth seen once. Broader study findings: Cross-reactive memory apparently joined, as some responding clones appeared in pre-infection memory.

The clonotype originates from an adult woman who had mild COVID-19 (a few samples of this study predate the infection). Cell type and time point are not known. Specimen: PBMCs or a T cell subset sorted from them (not recorded which).

The CDR3 sequence is CASSLQITTSTDTQYF. CDR3 nucleotides: TGTGCCAGCAGCTTGCAGATTACTACTAGCACAGATACGCAGTATTTT. V and J are TRBV5-5 and TRBJ2-3; D is ambiguous. The CDR3 spans 16 residues. Trimming took 1 base from V and 0 from J, leaving 12 bases between them. Germline V gives CDR1 SGHKS, CDR2 YYEKEE (reference sequence).